This entry concerns a single T cell receptor (beta chain). The data belong to a study of blood T cell repertoires in COVID-19. Study background: In each case, the material was cDNA or gDNA derived from T cells, B-cell-depleted T cells, or PBMCs.

Germline trimming cut 4 bases from V and 2 bases from J; bases unmatched to any gene: 5. The CDR3 is 15 amino acids. Germline CDR1 MDHEN, CDR2 SYDVKM. Here immunoSEQ multiplex PCR was the method, and the copy in TCRdb shows in-frame clones only, minus some. The sample lists about 170,000 clones, around 83% seen once, with about 3.5% in the top ten. The clonotype was recovered from a woman aged 45-65 years in a cohort exposed to, infected with or recovered from COVID-19 (not recorded which). The chain is built from TRBV28 and TRBJ2-5; TRBD1 matches 9 bases. The specimen sequenced was PBMCs or T cells enriched from blood (not recorded which). The CDR3 nucleotides read TGTGCCAGCAGTTCACAGGGGGCCGGACAAGAGACCCAGTACTTC. Residues: CASSSQGAGQETQYF.